Shown below are 23 T cell receptor beta chains from a single sample sequenced in a study of blood T cell repertoires in COVID-19. The table came from immunoSEQ multiplex PCR; TCRdb's copy has only in-frame clones and leaves some out. The sample lists hundreds of thousands of clones, around 87% seen once, with about 2.5% in the top ten. The specimen sequenced was peripheral blood. The receptors shown here come from an older woman with COVID-19, enrolled during active disease.

This chain links TRBV2 with TRBJ2-7; D might be TRBD1 (6 bases). V was shortened by 4 bases and J by 5 bases, with 9 bases between the two germline ends. CDR3 size: 12 residues. Germline CDR1 reads SNHLY; CDR2 reads FYNNEI. CDR3 loop: CASSGGTNEQYF. CDR3 DNA: TGTGCCAGCAGTGGAGGGACAAACGAGCAGTACTTC.

The chain links TRBV2 to TRBJ2-7, with 7 bases lining up with TRBD2. Losses at the gene ends were 2 bases for V and 5 bases for J; bases not matched to a gene: 3. This CDR3 has 13 amino acids. The germline CDR1 and CDR2 sequences are SNHLY and FYNNEI. The CDR3 sequence is CASSEQRGDEQYF. As DNA, the CDR3 is TGTGCCAGCAGTGAACAGCGGGGAGACGAGCAGTACTTC.

This sequence joins TRBV6-5 and TRBJ1-5; 9 bases align to TRBD1. V shed 6 bases and J 6 bases; nucleotides not matched to a gene: 6. Looked up from germline, CDR1 is MNHEY and CDR2 is SVGAGI. This CDR3 spans 14 amino acids. In nucleotides, the CDR3 is TGTGCCAGCAGCCCGGGGACAGGGAGTCAGCCCCAGCATTTT. This translates into CASSPGTGSQPQHF.

V gene TRBV18 combines with J gene TRBJ1-2; tentative D call: TRBD1 (6 bases). CDR1 and CDR2 from the germline V gene are KGHSH and LQKENI. Trimming cost V 3 bases and J 4 bases, with 15 bases left between them. The CDR3 spans 15 residues. The CDR3 coding sequence is TGTGCCAGCTCACCCCCCGGACAGAGAGTCTATGGCTACACCTTC. This sequence encodes CASSPPGQRVYGYTF.

This rearrangement joins TRBV7-9 to TRBJ1-2; TRBD1 is a possible D gene (6 bases). From germline, CDR1 is SEHNR and CDR2 FQNEAQ (reference sequence). The V gene lost 1 base and the J gene lost 7 bases, with 7 bases spanning the gap. The CDR3 contains 12 residues. CDR3 coding DNA: TGTGCCAGCAGCTTAGGCAGGGGTGGCTACACCTTC. Its protein product is CASSLGRGGYTF. The whole variable domain, filled in from reference TRBV7-9 and TRBJ1-2, reads DTGVSQNPRHKITKRGQNVTFRCDPISEHNRLYWYRQTLGQGPEFLTYFQNEAQLEKSRLLSDRFSAERPKGSFSTLEIQRTEQGDSAMYLCASSLGRGGYTFGSGTRLTVV.

The J gene is TRBJ1-4, the V gene TRBV3-1 (or the pseudogene TRBV3-2); 7 bases line up with TRBD1. Germline V gene data show CDR1 as LGHDT and CDR2 as YNNKEL (reference sequence). The CDR3 spans 15 residues. The V segment lost 2 bases and the J segment 5 bases; nucleotides outside the gene matches: 5. CDR3 sequence reads: CASSQMRGRNEKLFF. For the CDR3, the DNA is TGTGCCAGCAGCCAAATGAGGGGGCGGAATGAAAAACTGTTTTTT.

V and J are TRBV5-1 and TRBJ2-3; 10 bases map to TRBD1. J lost 2 bases, V lost 3 bases, and 6 bases had no gene match. Germline V gives CDR1 SGHRS, CDR2 YFSETQ. The CDR3 sequence is 16 residues long. CDR3 region: CASSSGDRGLTDTQYF. Written as DNA, the CDR3 is TGCGCCAGCAGCTCAGGAGACAGGGGGCTCACAGATACGCAGTATTTT.

V and J are TRBV11-2 and TRBJ1-1; D unresolved. Trimming left V 5 bases short and J 0 bases short, with 10 bases between. This CDR3 spans 14 amino acids. Germline loops: CDR1 SGHAT, CDR2 FQNNGV. CDR3 amino acids: CASSREGLNTEAFF. As DNA, the CDR3 is TGTGCCAGCAGCCGGGAGGGTTTGAACACTGAAGCTTTCTTT.

V is TRBV29-1 and J is TRBJ2-7; D may be TRBD1 (6 bases). CDR3 length equals 11 residues. CDR1 SQVTM and CDR2 ANQGSEA come from the germline V gene. Trimming took off 7 bases at V and 7 bases at J, with 14 bases between the two ends. CDR3 amino acids: CSALLGGEQYF. In DNA form, the CDR3 reads TGCAGCGCCCTACTAGGGGGAGAGCAGTACTTC.

The chain employs TRBV18 and TRBJ1-2; D is ambiguous. Per the germline V gene, CDR1 is KGHSH and CDR2 is LQKENI. Deletions cut 5 bases from V and 5 bases from J, with 12 bases between. The CDR3 length is 13 residues. CDR3 sequence (DNA): TGTGCCAGCTCAGATTCCCGTCGGTATGGCTACACCTTC. Residues: CASSDSRRYGYTF.

The rearrangement links TRBV5-8 to TRBJ2-7; 7 bases line up with TRBD1. The V segment lost 4 bases and the J segment 0 bases; nucleotides outside the gene matches: 10. The CDR3 totals 16 residues. Looked up from germline, CDR1 is SGHTS and CDR2 is YDEGEE. The CDR3 DNA sequence: TGTGCCAGCAGCCCTCCGACAGGGTACACCTCCTACGAGCAGTACTTC. Its protein product is CASSPPTGYTSYEQYF.

The V gene is TRBV27, the J gene TRBJ2-1; a weak D match, TRBD1 (7 bases). From germline, CDR1 is MNHEY and CDR2 SMNVEV (reference sequence). The CDR3 spans 16 residues. V lost 1 base to trimming and J lost 3 bases, with 13 bases between them. CDR3 protein: CASSLWGDSNYNEQFF. The CDR3, as DNA: TGTGCCAGCAGTTTATGGGGGGACAGCAACTACAATGAGCAGTTCTTC.

V gene TRBV10-3 combines with J gene TRBJ2-1; 8 nucleotides line up with TRBD2. Germline values: CDR1 ENHRY, CDR2 SYGVKD. The trim removed 7 bases at V and 5 bases at J, leaving 13 bases unmatched. The CDR3 sequence is 16 residues long. Written as DNA, the CDR3 is TGTGCCATCAAGGCGCGGGGGGCCCTATTAGACAATGAGCAGTTCTTC. It encodes CAIKARGALLDNEQFF.

The J gene is TRBJ2-1, the V gene TRBV19, with 8 positions matching TRBD1. Losses at the gene ends were 1 base for V and 15 bases for J; bases not matched to a gene: 8. Germline CDR1 LNHDA, CDR2 SQIVND (reference sequence). The CDR3 runs to 13 residues. CDR3 sequence reads: CASSIALGQGWFF. The CDR3 bases are TGTGCCAGTAGTATAGCATTAGGACAGGGATGGTTCTTC.

The V gene is TRBV29-1, the J gene TRBJ1-2; no clear D. The germline V gene has CDR1 SQVTM and CDR2 ANQGSEA. The ends were cut back, 0 bases at V and 2 bases at J, with 13 bases in the middle. The CDR3 extends over 15 amino acids. The CDR3 DNA sequence: TGCAGCGTTGAAGAGTCAGATAGACTGAACTATGGCTACACCTTC. Translated: CSVEESDRLNYGYTF.

The chain employs TRBV7-2 and TRBJ2-3; D possibly corresponds to TRBD1 (8 bases). Trimming removed 5 bases from V and 1 base from J, with 22 bases in between. The CDR3 is 18 amino acids. In germline, CDR1 is SGHTA, CDR2 FQGNSA. The CDR3 region is CASSPDREGLAGTDTQYF. CDR3 in DNA: TGTGCCAGCAGCCCGGACAGGGAGGGCCTTGCTGGCACAGATACGCAGTATTTT.

The V and J genes are TRBV9 and TRBJ2-7; a possible D gene is TRBD1 (8 bases). The CDR3 length is 15 residues. V shed 5 bases and J shed 5 bases, with 20 bases lying between them. Per germline, CDR1 SGDLS and CDR2 YYNGEE. The CDR3 is CASSNRGGLRNEQYF. As DNA, the CDR3 is TGTGCCAGCAGTAACAGGGGGGGCTTAAGAAACGAGCAGTACTTC. The full variable domain, rest sourced from reference TRBV9 and TRBJ2-7, is DSGVTQTPKHLITATGQRVTLRCSPRSGDLSVYWYQQSLDQGLQFLIQYYNGEERAKGNILERFSAQQFPDLHSELNLSSLELGDSALYFCASSNRGGLRNEQYFGPGTRLTVT.

This clone occurred a few times. This chain connects TRBV5-4 to TRBJ2-5; D not certain. V lost 4 bases and J lost 5, with 9 bases in between. Germline CDR1 is SGHNT and CDR2 is YYREEE (reference sequence). There are 12 residues in the CDR3. The CDR3 region has the DNA TGTGCCAGCAGCGTTCCTATGGAGACCCAGTACTTC. As protein: CASSVPMETQYF.

This clone was found once. The chain is built from TRBV6-5 and TRBJ1-3, with TRBD1 identical over 8 bases. The V gene's germline CDR1 is MNHEY and CDR2 SVGAGI. This CDR3 has 16 amino acids. V was clipped by 6 bases and J by 4 bases; unmatched bases: 11. CDR3: CASSYTGQGTGNTIYF. The CDR3 nucleotides read TGTGCCAGCAGCTACACCGGACAGGGTACAGGAAACACCATATATTTT.

This chain links TRBV19 with TRBJ1-5; D remains ambiguous. This CDR3 contains 13 residues. The germline V gene encodes CDR1 LNHDA and CDR2 SQIVND (reference sequence). Trimming shortened V by 2 bases and J by 9 bases, and 11 bases separated the two germline ends. The CDR3 sequence is CASSIPGIGPQHF. The CDR3 DNA follows: TGTGCCAGTAGTATACCGGGTATCGGGCCCCAGCATTTT.

The CDR3 coding sequence is TGCGCCAGCAGCCAAGATGGGGCCAGGGGGAATGAGCAGTTCTTC. Amino acid sequence: CASSQDGARGNEQFF. The V gene is TRBV4-1, the J gene TRBJ2-1; the match to TRBD1 covers 7 bases. Germline loops: CDR1 MGHRA, CDR2 YSYEKL. V shed 0 bases, J shed 7 bases, and the junction held 6 bases outside the gene matches. The CDR3 contains 15 residues.

The chain uses TRBV20-1 and TRBJ1-5, with 9 nucleotides matching TRBD1. CDR1 is DFQATT and CDR2 is SNEGSKA in the germline V gene (reference sequence). Trimming cost V 3 bases and J 5 bases; bases outside gene matches: 11. The length of the CDR3 is 16 residues. This chain's CDR3 is CSASRSGTGRDQPQHF. As DNA, the CDR3 is TGCAGTGCTAGTAGATCCGGGACAGGGCGGGATCAGCCCCAGCATTTT.

The chain recombines TRBV5-1 with TRBJ2-1, with 8 bases aligning to TRBD2. CDR1 is SGHRS, CDR2 YFSETQ, per germline. V lost 3 bases, J lost 5 bases, and 4 bases stayed unmatched. The CDR3 extends over 14 amino acids. CDR3 in amino acids: CASSSGLGDNEQFF. As DNA, the CDR3 is TGCGCCAGCAGCTCGGGACTAGGAGACAATGAGCAGTTCTTC.